The rows below give T cell receptor beta chains drawn from one sample of a study of T cell changes during pregnancy in multiple sclerosis. The data were produced by immunoSEQ multiplex PCR, yet TCRdb's version contains in-frame clones alone and is incomplete. This sample has about 100,000 clones, with approximately 94% found just once. This specimen consisted of peripheral blood, obtained after pregnancy. All receptors come from a female donor with multiple sclerosis, enrolled in a pregnancy study. Each CDR3 is given without its conserved first and last residue. A row's size may be missing; if present it is once, few, many or a size class.

CDR3 protein	J gene	CDR3 length	V gene	clone size
ASSADIGEQF	TRBJ2-1	10	TRBV19	-
AIRDDTGLQETQY	TRBJ2-5	13	TRBV10-3	-
ASSLSAGTGNTIY	TRBJ1-3	13	TRBV27	-
SVELAGRYNEQF	TRBJ2-1	12	TRBV29-1	-
ASSPTITGADEQY	TRBJ2-7	13	TRBV18	-
ASSAFLAGVFNEQF	TRBJ2-1	14	TRBV9	-
ASSGDSGNTIY	TRBJ1-3	11	TRBV6-1	few
ASSLWTGVANEKLF	TRBJ1-4	14	TRBV27	-
ASSYSTTGGGTQY	TRBJ2-5	13	TRBV6-5	once
SASWMEAQY	TRBJ2-5	9	TRBV20-1	-
ASSPGTLSYEQY	TRBJ2-7	12	TRBV27	-
ASMVQASRSYEQY	TRBJ2-7	13	TRBV19	-
ASSLTGQGGNTEAF	TRBJ1-1	14	TRBV16	-
ASSSGQVRGEQY	TRBJ2-7	12	TRBV5-4	-
ASSLRELRTEAF	TRBJ1-1	12	TRBV5-1	-
ASSWTSGSQTDTQY	TRBJ2-3	14	TRBV10-1	-
ASRLTGGPSSYNEQF	TRBJ2-1	15	TRBV19	once
ATRLAGAAYNEQF	TRBJ2-1	13	TRBV19	once
ASSIDEAGIGGYT	TRBJ1-2	13	TRBV19	-
ASSTGQTEAF	TRBJ1-1	10	TRBV25-1	-
ASSTGLAGSTDTQY	TRBJ2-3	14	TRBV7-9	-
ASGSSYNEQF	TRBJ2-1	10	TRBV27	-
AWSSGTSGTDTQY	TRBJ2-3	13	TRBV30	once
ASSVSVTSGRSEQF	TRBJ2-1	14	TRBV9	-
ASSRDSSSYGYT	TRBJ1-2	12	TRBV5-1	-
ASKAGNTEAF	TRBJ1-1	10	TRBV28	few
ASSGLLAGGYT	TRBJ1-2	11	TRBV28	-
ASSLVLGQGHEQY	TRBJ2-7	13	TRBV28	-
ASSPLWASGRANEQF	TRBJ2-1	15	TRBV11-2	-
AWSREVHGPYEQY	TRBJ2-7	13	TRBV30	-
ASSAGLAGVYEQF	TRBJ2-1	13	TRBV27	-
ASRSLAGGLSQQY	TRBJ2-7	13	TRBV11-2	-
ASRGTGELF	TRBJ2-2	9	TRBV11-3	-
ASSPRQGTIDTQY	TRBJ2-3	13	TRBV5-8	-
ASSPGGYEQY	TRBJ2-7	10	TRBV18	-
ASSPTGTSGMAGELF	TRBJ2-2	15	TRBV5-4	-
ASSLQGAAEAF	TRBJ1-1	11	TRBV5-1	-
ASSFGAGKDTGELF	TRBJ2-2	14	TRBV5-4	-
ASSILSGELF	TRBJ2-2	10	TRBV19	-
ASSAGGGALNTGELF	TRBJ2-2	15	TRBV9	-
ASSRTRDRDGNTIY	TRBJ1-3	14	TRBV27	-
ASSSGLEETQY	TRBJ2-5	11	TRBV6-5	-
ASSLKRGQLHYEQY	TRBJ2-7	14	TRBV4-3	-
ASSLDPSQNQPQH	TRBJ1-5	13	TRBV5-4	-
ATRRDPRDGELF	TRBJ2-2	12	TRBV6-5	once
ASSRTESYGYT	TRBJ1-2	11	TRBV5-4	-
ASSLSSSLNQPQH	TRBJ1-5	13	TRBV27	once